These 16 T cell receptor beta chains were sequenced from one sample in a study of blood T cell repertoires in COVID-19. Produced via immunoSEQ multiplex PCR; TCRdb's table is partial and in-frame only. The data hold some 64,000 clones, with approximately 81% observed a single time. Specimen: peripheral blood. The receptors were gathered from a man in his 60s with COVID-19, enrolled during active disease.

The rearrangement links TRBV10-3 to TRBJ2-4; 9 bases agree with TRBD1. Germline CDR1 ENHRY, CDR2 SYGVKD. This CDR3 contains 18 residues. V shed 10 bases, J shed 0 bases, and the junction held 16 bases outside the gene matches. The CDR3 sequence is CATTDRDRVKLAKNIQYF. The CDR3 region has the DNA TGTGCCACCACGGACCGGGACAGGGTAAAGCTAGCCAAAAACATTCAGTACTTC.

The chain recombines TRBV7-9 with TRBJ2-7; D is ambiguous. The CDR3 covers 15 residues. Germline V CDR1 and CDR2: SEHNR, FQNEAQ (reference sequence). The germline V and J ends were trimmed by 5 bases and 0 bases, with 14 bases remaining between them. The CDR3 DNA reads as TGTGCCAGCAGCCGGTCGGTAACTCTCTCCTACGAGCAGTACTTC. It specifies CASSRSVTLSYEQYF.

The gene calls are TRBV7-9 and TRBJ1-4; tentative D call: TRBD1 (5 bases). Trimming left V 5 bases short and J 8 bases short, with 12 bases between. Germline V gene sequence: CDR1 SEHNR, CDR2 FQNEAQ (reference sequence). This CDR3 spans 13 amino acids. The CDR3 region has the DNA TGTGCCAGCAGCCCTCCGGAGGGGGAAAAACTGTTTTTT. This encodes CASSPPEGEKLFF.

V gene TRBV2 combines with J gene TRBJ1-4, with D hard to call. The V end was cut by 2 bases, the J end by 8 bases, with 9 bases between. The CDR3 loop spans 13 amino acids. Germline CDR1 reads SNHLY; CDR2 reads FYNNEI. The CDR3 nucleotides read TGTGCCAGCAGTGAAAACCGAGTAGAAAAACTGTTTTTT. It yields the protein CASSENRVEKLFF.

V gene TRBV10-3 combines with J gene TRBJ1-1, with D uncertain. CDR1 is ENHRY and CDR2 is SYGVKD in the germline V gene. The CDR3 is made up of 13 amino acids. V lost 2 bases to trimming and J lost 4 bases, with 8 bases between them. CDR3 amino acids: CAISEDPGTEAFF. In DNA, the CDR3 is TGTGCCATCAGTGAGGACCCAGGCACTGAAGCTTTCTTT.

This chain links TRBV2 with TRBJ1-3, with 7 nucleotides matching TRBD1. The V segment lost 10 bases and the J segment 0 bases; nucleotides outside the gene matches: 21. CDR3 size: 19 residues. Germline CDR1 SNHLY, CDR2 FYNNEI. Here the CDR3 DNA reads TGTGCCACTCCCGACGGGGACAGTCCCACCCAAGCCTCTGGAAACACCATATATTTT. Amino acids: CATPDGDSPTQASGNTIYF.

The chain uses TRBV19 and TRBJ2-1; possible D gene TRBD2, 5 bases. CDR3 length equals 13 residues. V lost 6 bases and J 9 bases, leaving 15 bases between the germline ends. Germline V lookup: CDR1 LNHDA, CDR2 SQIVND (reference sequence). CDR3 residues: CASSTGSVSEQFF. CDR3 nucleotides: TGTGCCAGTAGCACGGGGAGCGTCAGTGAGCAGTTCTTC.

The chain employs TRBV18 and TRBJ1-6; TRBD1 might be the D (6 bases). Germline V gene sequence: CDR1 KGHSH, CDR2 LQKENI. Trimming removed 3 bases from V and 7 bases from J, with 10 bases in between. This CDR3 comprises 14 residues. The CDR3 is CASSPRTENSPLHF. The CDR3, as DNA: TGTGCCAGCTCACCCCGGACAGAGAATTCACCCCTCCACTTT.

The table lists this clone with a few counts. The gene calls are TRBV5-5 and TRBJ1-3; D is undetermined. CDR1 SGHKS and CDR2 YYEKEE come from the germline V gene (reference sequence). Trimming cost V 4 bases and J 0 bases, with 8 bases left between them. The CDR3 has 14 amino acids. The CDR3 nucleotides read TGTGCCAGCAGCAAAGAGAACTCTGGAAACACCATATATTTT. It is translated as CASSKENSGNTIYF.

The chain combines TRBV12-2 with TRBJ2-2; the table's TRBD2 call for D was not verified on the DNA. TRBV12-2 is a listed pseudogene. CDR3 length: 24 amino acids. CDR3 DNA: TGTGCAAGTCGCTTAGTCGTAAGAAAGGGACTAGCGGGAGGGCAACTCGAGTGCACCGGGGAGCTGTTTTTT. Translating it yields CASRLVVRKGLAGGQLECTGELFF.

The V gene is TRBV5-1, the J gene TRBJ1-6, with D perhaps matching TRBD1 (5 bases). Germline V gene data show CDR1 as SGHRS and CDR2 as YFSETQ. Trimming shortened V by 0 bases and J by 5 bases, and 9 bases separated the two germline ends. The CDR3 loop spans 15 amino acids. CDR3 protein: CASSLGTLDNSPLHF. CDR3 bases: TGCGCCAGCAGCTTGGGGACACTTGATAATTCACCCCTCCACTTT.

This clone was seen just once. The genes are TRBV28 and TRBJ2-3, with 10 bases lining up with TRBD2. The CDR3 is 14 amino acids. The germline gives CDR1 MDHEN, CDR2 SYDVKM. Trimming took 5 bases from V and 2 from J; bases not matched to a gene: 1. CDR3 residues: CASSSGGATDTQYF. CDR3 DNA: TGTGCCAGCAGTAGCGGGGGGGCCACAGATACGCAGTATTTT.

This chain links TRBV7-9 with TRBJ2-4; TRBD1 aligns across 11 bases. The J segment lost 5 bases and the V segment lost 5 bases, leaving 11 bases of the junction unmatched. Per germline, CDR1 SEHNR and CDR2 FQNEAQ (reference sequence). This CDR3 is built from 17 residues. CDR3 sequence: CASSLWTGGIPQNIQYF. CDR3 in DNA: TGTGCCAGCAGCCTGTGGACAGGGGGCATCCCCCAAAACATTCAGTACTTC. Variable domain in full (rest from reference TRBV7-9 and TRBJ2-4): DTGVSQNPRHKITKRGQNVTFRCDPISEHNRLYWYRQTLGQGPEFLTYFQNEAQLEKSRLLSDRFSAERPKGSFSTLEIQRTEQGDSAMYLCASSLWTGGIPQNIQYFGAGTRLSVL.

The rearrangement uses TRBV6-5 and TRBJ1-2; 8 bases align to TRBD1. CDR1 is MNHEY and CDR2 is SVGAGI in the germline V gene. After removal of 7 bases from V and 9 bases from J, the junction contained 7 bases not matched to a gene. The CDR3 is made up of 12 amino acids. CDR3 protein: CASTGTGFSYTF. Here the CDR3 DNA reads TGTGCCAGCACCGGGACAGGTTTCAGCTACACCTTC.

V and J are TRBV10-3 and TRBJ2-1; 9 positions match TRBD2. The CDR3 length is 15 residues. Germline lookup yields CDR1 ENHRY and CDR2 SYGVKD. V shed 0 bases, J shed 9 bases, and the junction held 6 bases outside the gene matches. The CDR3 bases are TGTGCCATCAGTGAGTCGGCGGGGGGGCTTTTTGAGCAGTTCTTC. It yields the protein CAISESAGGLFEQFF.

The chain employs TRBV18 and TRBJ1-1; TRBD1 matches at 7 bases. Looked up from germline, CDR1 is KGHSH and CDR2 is LQKENI. With 0 bases clipped from V and 0 bases from J, the junction kept 10 bases outside the gene matches. This CDR3 is built from 18 residues. CDR3 in amino acids: CASSPPRTGRPMNTEAFF. For the CDR3, the DNA is TGTGCCAGCTCACCACCGAGGACAGGCCGTCCCATGAACACTGAAGCTTTCTTT.